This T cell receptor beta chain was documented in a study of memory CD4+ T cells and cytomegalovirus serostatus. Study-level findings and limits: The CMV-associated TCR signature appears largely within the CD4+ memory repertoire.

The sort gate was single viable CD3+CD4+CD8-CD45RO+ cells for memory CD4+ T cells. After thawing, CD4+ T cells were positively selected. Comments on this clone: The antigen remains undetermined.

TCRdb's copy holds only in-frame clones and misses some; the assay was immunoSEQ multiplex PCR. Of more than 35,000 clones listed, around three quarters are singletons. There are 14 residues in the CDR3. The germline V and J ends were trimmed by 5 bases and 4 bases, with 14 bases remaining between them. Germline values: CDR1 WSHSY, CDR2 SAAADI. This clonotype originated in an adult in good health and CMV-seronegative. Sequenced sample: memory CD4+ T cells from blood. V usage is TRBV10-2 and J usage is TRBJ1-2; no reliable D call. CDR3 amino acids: CASSSRREAYGYTF. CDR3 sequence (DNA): TGCGCCAGCAGTTCTCGAAGGGAGGCCTATGGCTACACCTTC.